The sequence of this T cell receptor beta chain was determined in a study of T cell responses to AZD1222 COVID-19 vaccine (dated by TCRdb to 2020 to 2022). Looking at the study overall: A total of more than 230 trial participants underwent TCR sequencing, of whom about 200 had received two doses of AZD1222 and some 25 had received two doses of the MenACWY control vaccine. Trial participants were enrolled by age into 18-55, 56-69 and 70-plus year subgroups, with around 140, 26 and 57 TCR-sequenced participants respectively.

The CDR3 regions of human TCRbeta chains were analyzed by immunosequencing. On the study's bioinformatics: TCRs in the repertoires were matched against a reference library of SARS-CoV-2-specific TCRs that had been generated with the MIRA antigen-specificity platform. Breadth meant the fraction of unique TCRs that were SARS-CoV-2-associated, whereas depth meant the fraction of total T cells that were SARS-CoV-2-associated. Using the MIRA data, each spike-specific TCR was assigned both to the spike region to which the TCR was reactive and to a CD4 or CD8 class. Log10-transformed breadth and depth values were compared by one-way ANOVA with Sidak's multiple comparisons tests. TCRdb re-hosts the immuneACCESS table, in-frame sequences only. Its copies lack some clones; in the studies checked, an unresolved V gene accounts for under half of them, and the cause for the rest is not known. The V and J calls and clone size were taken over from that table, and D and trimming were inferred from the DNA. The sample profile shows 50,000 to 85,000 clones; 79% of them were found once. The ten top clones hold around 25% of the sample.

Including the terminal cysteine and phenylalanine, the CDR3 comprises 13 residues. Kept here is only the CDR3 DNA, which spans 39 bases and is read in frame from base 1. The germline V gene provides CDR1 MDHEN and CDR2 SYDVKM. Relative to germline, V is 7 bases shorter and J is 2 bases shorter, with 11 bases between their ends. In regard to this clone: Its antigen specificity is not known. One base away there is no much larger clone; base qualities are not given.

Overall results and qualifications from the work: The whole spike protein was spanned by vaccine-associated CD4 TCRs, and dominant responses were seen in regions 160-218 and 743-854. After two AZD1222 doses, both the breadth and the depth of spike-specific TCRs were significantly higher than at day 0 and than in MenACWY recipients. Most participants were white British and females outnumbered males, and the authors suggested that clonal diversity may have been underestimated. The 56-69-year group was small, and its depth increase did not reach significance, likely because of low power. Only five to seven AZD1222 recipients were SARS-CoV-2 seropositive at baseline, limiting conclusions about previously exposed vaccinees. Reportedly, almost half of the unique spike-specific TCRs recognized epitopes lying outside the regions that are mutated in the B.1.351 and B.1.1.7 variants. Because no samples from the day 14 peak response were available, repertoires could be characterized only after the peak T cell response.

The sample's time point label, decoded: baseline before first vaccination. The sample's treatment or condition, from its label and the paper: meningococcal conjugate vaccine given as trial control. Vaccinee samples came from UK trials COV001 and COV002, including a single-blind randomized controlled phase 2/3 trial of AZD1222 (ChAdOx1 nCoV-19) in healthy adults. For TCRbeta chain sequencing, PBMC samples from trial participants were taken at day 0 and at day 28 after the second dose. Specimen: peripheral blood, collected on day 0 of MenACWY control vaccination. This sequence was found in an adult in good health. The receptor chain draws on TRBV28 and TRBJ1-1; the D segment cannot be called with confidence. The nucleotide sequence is TGTGCCAGCACCGAAGGATTAAACACTGAAGCTTTCTTT. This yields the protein CASTEGLNTEAFF. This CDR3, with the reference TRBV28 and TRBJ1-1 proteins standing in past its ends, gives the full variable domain DVKVTQSSRYLVKRTGEKVFLECVQDMDHENMFWYRQDPGLGLRLIYFSYDVKMKEKGDIPEGYSVSREKKERFSLILESASTNQTSMYLCASTEGLNTEAFFGQGTRLTVV.